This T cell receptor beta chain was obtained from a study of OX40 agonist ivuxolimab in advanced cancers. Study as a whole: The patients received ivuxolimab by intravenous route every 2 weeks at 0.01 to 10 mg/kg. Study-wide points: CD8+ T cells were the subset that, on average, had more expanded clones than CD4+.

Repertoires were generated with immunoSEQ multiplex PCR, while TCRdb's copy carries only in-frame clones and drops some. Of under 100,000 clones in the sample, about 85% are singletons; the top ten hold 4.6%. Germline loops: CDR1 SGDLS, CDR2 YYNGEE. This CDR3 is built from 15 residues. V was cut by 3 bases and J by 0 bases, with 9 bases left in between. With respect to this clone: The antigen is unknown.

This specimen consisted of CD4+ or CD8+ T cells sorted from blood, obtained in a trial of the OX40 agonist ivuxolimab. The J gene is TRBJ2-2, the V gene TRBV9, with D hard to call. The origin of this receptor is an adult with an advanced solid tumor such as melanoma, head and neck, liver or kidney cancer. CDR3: CASSGSLPNTGELFF. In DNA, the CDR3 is TGTGCCAGCAGCGGTAGCCTACCGAACACCGGGGAGCTGTTTTTT.